The 22 T cell receptor beta chains listed next were all sequenced from one sample in a study of T cells in Graves' hyperthyroidism and ophthalmopathy (dated by TCRdb to between 2018 and 2021). Preparation of the library involved multiplex PCR. Reads for this sample came from an Illumina HiSeq 2000. The TCR beta CDR3 regions were amplified from RNA transcripts. For the first round of RT-PCR on the TCR CDR3, the HTBI primer set was used together with the Qiagen OneStep RT-PCR kit. TCRdb reworked the public reads: Q25 trimming with fastp, MiXCR clone assembly, productive beta chains retained. Entries are consolidated by CDR3 protein sequence, retaining the most common genes and DNA. Present in this sample are around 600,000 distinct CDR3 sequences, 15% to 19% of which were seen just once. The ten largest make up around 7.8% of the sample. The sequencing input was blood. These receptors all stem from a woman aged 25 to 39 with Graves' hyperthyroidism.

This clonotype was observed at least ten times. The chain uses TRBV7-2 and TRBJ2-3; 8 bases line up with TRBD2. CDR3 length: 16 amino acids. V gave up 5 bases and J gave up 0 bases; unmatched junction bases: 7. CDR1 and CDR2 from the germline V gene are SGHTA and FQGNSA. In DNA form, the CDR3 reads TGTGCCAGCAGCCCCGTAGCGGGGATGAGCACAGATACGCAGTATTTT. Its translation: CASSPVAGMSTDTQYF.

This clonotype was seen more than once but under ten times. The chain links TRBV28 to TRBJ1-6, with 7 bases identical to TRBD1. The CDR3 is 16 amino acids. V was clipped by 3 bases and J by 7 bases; unmatched bases: 9. Germline V gene data show CDR1 as MDHEN and CDR2 as SYDVKM. The CDR3 is CASSLSRGGANSPLHF. The DNA for the CDR3 is TGTGCCAGCAGTTTGAGCAGGGGGGGAGCAAATTCACCCCTCCACTTT.

This clonotype was found many times. V is TRBV20-1 and J is TRBJ2-7; tentatively, D is TRBD1 or TRBD2 (6 bases each). Trimming stripped 7 bases from V and 6 bases from J, with 22 bases between. Germline V lookup: CDR1 DFQATT, CDR2 SNEGSKA (reference sequence). The CDR3 totals 14 residues. CDR3 in DNA: TGCAGTGGGTTCGGGGGCGGGAAAGTCGCCGAGCAGTACTTC. It is translated as CSGFGGGKVAEQYF.

V and J are TRBV19 and TRBJ1-1; 8 bases fit TRBD1. V shed 4 bases and J 10 bases; nucleotides not matched to a gene: 8. The germline CDR1 and CDR2 sequences are LNHDA and SQIVND (reference sequence). This CDR3 is 13 amino acids long. This CDR3 is CASSTGGRDLAFF. Here the CDR3 DNA reads TGTGCCAGTAGTACAGGGGGCCGGGATTTAGCTTTCTTT.

This clonotype was seen many times. The chain combines TRBV28 with TRBJ1-1, with D unclear. CDR1 is MDHEN, CDR2 SYDVKM, per germline. The V gene lost 1 base and the J gene lost 12 bases, with 15 bases spanning the gap. There are 13 residues in the CDR3. The CDR3 DNA is TGTGCCAGCAGTTTATTGAGGGCCGCTTCGACTTTCTTT. Translated, it gives CASSLLRAASTFF. Together with reference TRBV28 and TRBJ1-1, the CDR3 gives the full variable domain: DVKVTQSSRYLVKRTGEKVFLECVQDMDHENMFWYRQDPGLGLRLIYFSYDVKMKEKGDIPEGYSVSREKKERFSLILESASTNQTSMYLCASSLLRAASTFFGQGTRLTVV.

This clonotype was counted ten times or more. J is TRBJ2-3 and V is TRBV11-2; D is perhaps TRBD2 (6 bases). CDR3 length: 16 amino acids. V was clipped by 5 bases and J by 1 base, with 16 bases between them. CDR1 is SGHAT, CDR2 FQNNGV, per germline. CDR3: CASSPTGSWGTDTQYF. CDR3 nucleotides: TGTGCCAGCAGCCCCACCGGGAGTTGGGGCACAGATACGCAGTATTTT.

Many counts were recorded for this clonotype. This chain connects TRBV12-3 or TRBV12-4 to TRBJ1-6; 9 bases agree with TRBD1. CDR3 length: 13 residues. Unmatched junction bases numbered 4, after V lost 8 bases and J lost 8 bases. The CDR3 sequence is CASRDREYSPLHF. CDR3 in DNA: TGTGCCAGCCGGGACAGGGAATATTCACCCCTCCACTTT.

This clonotype was seen ten or more times. The chain carries TRBV18 and TRBJ2-5; no clear D gene. The germline CDR1 and CDR2 sequences are KGHSH and LQKENI. Trimming took 6 bases from V and 5 from J, leaving 13 bases between them. The CDR3 contains 13 residues. The CDR3, as DNA: TGTGCCAGCTCCTACCACGATGCGGAGACCCAGTACTTC. Translating it yields CASSYHDAETQYF.

The chain recombines TRBV14 with TRBJ2-1, with 7 bases aligning to TRBD2. The CDR3 spans 14 residues. Germline V gene sequence: CDR1 SGHDN, CDR2 FVKESK. V lost 5 bases to trimming and J lost 4 bases; unmatched junction nucleotides: 5. CDR3 coding DNA: TGTGCCAGCAGCGTCAGGGAGGGTTACAATGAGCAGTTCTTC. It codes for CASSVREGYNEQFF.

This clonotype appeared a few times. CDR3: CASSLARWTTGRYNEQFF. For the CDR3, the DNA is TGTGCCAGCAGCTTAGCTCGTTGGACTACCGGCCGCTACAATGAGCAGTTCTTC. The chain combines TRBV7-2 with TRBJ2-1; TRBD2 is a possible D gene (6 bases). Germline V gene lookup returns CDR1 SGHTA and CDR2 FQGNSA. The CDR3 contains 18 residues. V was trimmed by 0 bases and J by 3 bases, leaving 18 bases between them.

This clonotype was counted ten times or more. The chain links TRBV27 to TRBJ2-2; D gene uncertain. CDR1 and CDR2 from the germline V gene are MNHEY and SMNVEV (reference sequence). The V end lost 3 bases, the J end lost 8 bases, and 22 bases lay between the germline ends. The CDR3 runs to 17 residues. CDR3 DNA: TGTGCCAGCAGTTTTGGCATCCAGACGGCGAATGAAGGGGAGCTGTTTTTT. Protein product: CASSFGIQTANEGELFF.

This clonotype has a handful of counts. This chain joins TRBV20-1 and TRBJ1-1, with 7 bases aligning to TRBD1. The V gene end was trimmed by 5 bases and the J gene end by 1 base; junction bases not matched to a gene: 4. The CDR3 has 13 amino acids. Germline V gene lookup returns CDR1 DFQATT and CDR2 SNEGSKA (reference sequence). The CDR3 reads CSALRQGNTEAFF. In DNA form, the CDR3 reads TGCAGTGCTCTAAGACAGGGGAACACTGAAGCTTTCTTT.

This clonotype has a count of ten or more. This chain uses TRBV27 with TRBJ2-7; no clear D. Trimming cost V 5 bases and J 3 bases, with 11 bases left between them. In germline, CDR1 is MNHEY, CDR2 SMNVEV (reference sequence). The CDR3 runs to 13 residues. CDR3 sequence reads: CASSDTKYYEQYF. Written as DNA, the CDR3 is TGTGCCAGCAGTGACACGAAATACTACGAGCAGTACTTC.

This clonotype has ten or more counts. The chain recombines TRBV3-1 with TRBJ2-3, with 8 bases fitting TRBD2. With V trimmed by 4 bases and J by 5 bases, 11 bases remained unmatched. Germline V gene lookup returns CDR1 LGHDT and CDR2 YNNKEL (reference sequence). The length of the CDR3 is 16 residues. The CDR3 here is CASSLREDGRGDTQYF. The CDR3 region has the DNA TGTGCCAGCAGCCTTCGGGAGGACGGGAGGGGAGATACGCAGTATTTT.

This clonotype was found many times. The V gene is TRBV6-2 or TRBV6-3, the J gene TRBJ2-1; 12 positions agree with TRBD2. CDR1 and CDR2 (germline): MNHEY, SVGEGT. V lost 6 bases, J lost 2 bases, and 14 bases stayed unmatched. The CDR3 is 19 residues long. Written as DNA, the CDR3 is TGTGCCAGCAGAACCCCCCTAGCGGGAGGGCCTCTTACCTACAATGAGCAGTTCTTC. It is translated as CASRTPLAGGPLTYNEQFF.

The chain couples TRBV27 to TRBJ2-5; 11 bases are shared with TRBD1. V was pared by 5 bases and J by 5 bases, with 7 bases of the junction left unmatched. CDR3 length: 15 amino acids. Germline V CDR1 and CDR2: MNHEY, SMNVEV (reference sequence). CDR3 amino acids: CASSRDRGSVETQYF. The CDR3 DNA reads as TGTGCCAGCAGTAGGGACAGGGGGAGTGTTGAGACCCAGTACTTC.

Concerning this clonotype: A much larger clone is a single base away; this may be a read error. V and J are TRBV27 and TRBJ2-7, with D perhaps matching TRBD2 (6 bases). The V gene lost 8 bases and the J gene lost 7 bases, with 18 bases spanning the gap. There are 13 residues in the CDR3. Germline assignment: CDR1 MNHEY and CDR2 SMNVEV (reference sequence). DNA for the CDR3: TGTGCCAGCGGGGGTGGAGGGAGAGATGAGCAGTACTTC. Protein sequence: CASGGGGRDEQYF.

This clonotype has more than one count but fewer than ten. The chain employs TRBV5-1 and TRBJ1-1; 9 nucleotides agree with TRBD1. Germline lookup yields CDR1 SGHRS and CDR2 YFSETQ. The CDR3 sequence is 16 residues long. Losses at the gene ends were 3 bases for V and 4 bases for J; bases not matched to a gene: 10. This CDR3 is CASSSQGARLRTEAFF. The DNA for the CDR3 is TGCGCCAGCAGCTCACAGGGGGCCCGGCTTCGCACTGAAGCTTTCTTT.

In this sample, this clonotype turned up many times. The J gene is TRBJ1-2, the V gene TRBV30; D is undetermined. This CDR3 region has 13 residues. The V and J ends lost 3 bases and 8 bases respectively, with 16 bases between them. CDR1 GTSNPN and CDR2 SVGIG come from the germline V gene (reference sequence). CDR3 sequence reads: CAWRLPPGEGYTF. The CDR3 bases are TGTGCCTGGAGATTACCTCCCGGTGAGGGCTACACCTTC.

This clonotype occurred many times. The V call is TRBV10-3, the J call TRBJ1-1; D ambiguous. This CDR3 is built from 12 residues. Trimming shortened V by 3 bases and J by 9 bases, and 11 bases separated the two germline ends. The germline gives CDR1 ENHRY, CDR2 SYGVKD. CDR3 region: CAISELAEKAFF. CDR3 bases: TGTGCCATCAGTGAACTGGCAGAGAAAGCTTTCTTT.

The chain uses TRBV19 and TRBJ2-1, with D possibly TRBD2 on 6 matching bases. Germline V gene lookup returns CDR1 LNHDA and CDR2 SQIVND (reference sequence). The CDR3 extends over 12 amino acids. Trimming stripped 7 bases from V and 8 bases from J, with 12 bases between. CDR3 loop: CASTSVGDEQFF. The DNA of the CDR3 is TGTGCCAGTACTAGCGTAGGCGATGAGCAGTTCTTC.

This clonotype was seen only a few times. The chain recombines TRBV20-1 with TRBJ2-2; D is ambiguous. Germline CDR1 is DFQATT and CDR2 is SNEGSKA (reference sequence). The V and J ends lost 5 bases and 6 bases respectively, with 7 bases between them. The CDR3 extends over 11 amino acids. CDR3 sequence reads: CSAAQSGELFF. The CDR3 nucleotides are TGCAGTGCTGCGCAATCCGGGGAGCTGTTTTTT.